This TCR beta chain was captured in a study of cytomegalovirus exposure and HLA in healthy donors. CDR1 and CDR2 (germline): SQVTM, ANQGSEA. V shed 4 bases and J 5 bases; nucleotides not matched to a gene: 8. The CDR3 length is 15 residues. With 60 Vbeta and 13 Jbeta primers, the PCR was carried out. TCRdb keeps only in-frame clones here, not all; method: immunoSEQ multiplex PCR. The table records about 210,000 clones, 79% of them present only once. Sequencing was done on a sample of PBMCs. This receptor was identified in a male donor in good health and CMV-seropositive. The chain couples TRBV29-1 to TRBJ2-5, with TRBD1 identical over 12 bases. CDR3 coding DNA: TGCAGCGTTGTCAAGGGACAGGGGGCAGGGGAGACCCAGTACTTC. This codes for CSVVKGQGAGETQYF.